This is a list of T cell receptor beta chains from one sample in a study of blood T cell repertoires in COVID-19. The table came from immunoSEQ multiplex PCR; TCRdb's copy has only in-frame clones and leaves some out. The top ten hold around 40% of the sample, which has about 33,000 clones, approximately 80% seen once. Sequencing was performed on peripheral blood. These receptors all come from a man older than 75 with acute or convalescent COVID-19. Each CDR3 is given with its conserved first and last residue. D genes are given only for firm matches. The listing skips clone size in some rows; elsewhere it reads once, few, many or a size class.

J gene: TRBJ1-1
clone size: .
D gene: TRBD1
V gene: TRBV4-1
CDR3 protein: CASSPGQGARTEAFF
CDR3 DNA: TGCGCCAGCAGCCCTGGACAGGGGGCGCGCACTGAAGCTTTCTTT

J gene: TRBJ1-3
clone size: .
D gene: TRBD1
V gene: TRBV5-1
CDR3 protein: CASSLQGASGNTIYF
CDR3 DNA: TGCGCCAGCAGCTTGCAGGGGGCGTCGGGAAACACCATATATTTT

J gene: TRBJ2-7
clone size: .
D gene: .
V gene: TRBV6-5
CDR3 protein: CASLPRALDEQYF
CDR3 DNA: TGTGCCAGCCTGCCCAGGGCTCTCGACGAGCAGTACTTC

J gene: TRBJ2-2
clone size: .
D gene: TRBD2
V gene: TRBV7-6
CDR3 protein: CASSVRPTSGGSNTGELFF
CDR3 DNA: TGTGCCAGCAGCGTAAGGCCGACTAGCGGGGGGTCGAACACCGGGGAGCTGTTTTTT

J gene: TRBJ2-7
clone size: few
D gene: .
V gene: TRBV12-3/TRBV12-4
CDR3 protein: CASSPPARDEQYF
CDR3 DNA: TGTGCCAGCAGTCCCCCCGCCAGGGACGAGCAGTACTTC

J gene: TRBJ1-2
clone size: .
D gene: TRBD1
V gene: TRBV3-1/TRBV3-2
CDR3 protein: CASSPGQGGYSRGYTF
CDR3 DNA: TGTGCCAGCAGCCCAGGACAAGGGGGCTATTCAAGAGGCTACACCTTC

J gene: TRBJ2-7
clone size: .
D gene: TRBD2
V gene: TRBV6-2/TRBV6-3
CDR3 protein: CASSYGGGPTYEQCF
CDR3 DNA: TGTGCCAGCAGTTACGGCGGGGGACCAACCTACGAGCAGTGCTTC

J gene: TRBJ1-1
clone size: .
D gene: TRBD1
V gene: TRBV25-1
CDR3 protein: CASRSDRGGTEAFF
CDR3 DNA: TGTGCCAGCAGATCGGACAGGGGGGGCACTGAAGCTTTCTTT

J gene: TRBJ1-2
clone size: .
D gene: TRBD1
V gene: TRBV6-5
CDR3 protein: CASSHRQGRDGYTF
CDR3 DNA: TGTGCCAGCAGTCACAGACAGGGGAGGGATGGCTACACCTTC

J gene: TRBJ2-1
clone size: .
D gene: .
V gene: TRBV2
CDR3 protein: CASRGADSYNEQFF
CDR3 DNA: TGTGCCAGCAGGGGGGCCGATTCCTATAATGAGCAGTTCTTC

J gene: TRBJ2-3
clone size: .
D gene: .
V gene: TRBV7-6
CDR3 protein: CASSLDRDTQYF
CDR3 DNA: TGTGCCAGCAGCCTAGACAGGGATACGCAGTATTTT

J gene: TRBJ1-5
clone size: .
D gene: .
V gene: TRBV15
CDR3 protein: CATSKMQSGNQPQHF
CDR3 DNA: TGTGCCACCAGCAAGATGCAATCCGGGAATCAGCCCCAGCATTTT

J gene: TRBJ2-3
clone size: .
D gene: .
V gene: TRBV5-1
CDR3 protein: CASTLEELTDTQYF
CDR3 DNA: TGCGCCAGCACCCTAGAGGAGCTCACAGATACGCAGTATTTT

J gene: TRBJ1-1
clone size: .
D gene: TRBD1
V gene: TRBV11-2
CDR3 protein: CASSSQGARTEAFF
CDR3 DNA: TGTGCCAGCAGCTCACAGGGGGCACGTACTGAAGCTTTCTTT

J gene: TRBJ2-6
clone size: .
D gene: .
V gene: TRBV2
CDR3 protein: CASKQLTSGANVLTF
CDR3 DNA: TGTGCCAGCAAACAGCTAACCTCTGGGGCCAACGTCCTGACTTTC

J gene: TRBJ2-3
clone size: .
D gene: TRBD1
V gene: TRBV24-1
CDR3 protein: CATSARQGNTDTQYF
CDR3 DNA: TGTGCCACCAGTGCGAGACAGGGAAACACAGATACGCAGTATTTT

J gene: TRBJ2-5
clone size: .
D gene: TRBD2
V gene: TRBV3-1/TRBV3-2
CDR3 protein: CASSPPTSGAQETQYF
CDR3 DNA: TGTGCCAGCAGCCCTCCCACTAGCGGGGCCCAAGAGACCCAGTACTTC

J gene: TRBJ1-1
clone size: .
D gene: .
V gene: TRBV12-3/TRBV12-4
CDR3 protein: CASSLSFEAFF
CDR3 DNA: TGTGCCAGCAGTTTGTCGTTTGAAGCTTTCTTT

J gene: TRBJ2-3
clone size: .
D gene: TRBD2
V gene: TRBV19
CDR3 protein: CASRVLATSTDTQYF
CDR3 DNA: TGTGCCAGTAGGGTACTAGCGACCTCCACAGATACGCAGTATTTT

J gene: TRBJ1-2
clone size: .
D gene: .
V gene: TRBV19
CDR3 protein: CASSITVNYGYTF
CDR3 DNA: TGTGCCAGTAGTATAACGGTTAACTATGGCTACACCTTC

J gene: TRBJ2-7
clone size: few
D gene: TRBD1
V gene: TRBV5-1
CDR3 protein: CASSLGTGSSYEQYF
CDR3 DNA: TGCGCCAGCAGCTTGGGGACAGGGTCCTCCTACGAGCAGTACTTC

J gene: TRBJ2-5
clone size: .
D gene: .
V gene: TRBV15
CDR3 protein: CATSRDGETQYF
CDR3 DNA: TGTGCCACCAGCAGAGACGGAGAGACCCAGTACTTC

J gene: TRBJ1-2
clone size: .
D gene: .
V gene: TRBV19
CDR3 protein: CASRRSLNYGYTF
CDR3 DNA: TGTGCCAGTAGGCGGAGTCTTAACTATGGCTACACCTTC

J gene: TRBJ2-2
clone size: .
D gene: .
V gene: TRBV2
CDR3 protein: CASGGASGRSMNTGELFF
CDR3 DNA: TGTGCCAGCGGGGGGGCCTCAGGGCGGTCGATGAACACCGGGGAGCTGTTTTTT

J gene: TRBJ2-1
clone size: .
D gene: TRBD2
V gene: TRBV10-1
CDR3 protein: CASSESKRGGHHEQFF
CDR3 DNA: TGCGCCAGCAGTGAGTCGAAGCGGGGGGGCCACCATGAGCAGTTCTTC

J gene: TRBJ1-1
clone size: .
D gene: .
V gene: TRBV19
CDR3 protein: CASTPQGGSEAFF
CDR3 DNA: TGTGCCAGTACTCCACAGGGTGGGTCTGAAGCTTTCTTT

J gene: TRBJ1-3
clone size: .
D gene: TRBD1
V gene: TRBV5-4
CDR3 protein: CASSLGQGLTGNTIYF
CDR3 DNA: TGTGCCAGCAGCTTGGGACAGGGACTCACTGGAAACACCATATATTTT

J gene: TRBJ2-5
clone size: .
D gene: .
V gene: TRBV5-1
CDR3 protein: CASSFRLQETQYF
CDR3 DNA: TGCGCCAGCAGTTTCCGCCTACAAGAGACCCAGTACTTC

J gene: TRBJ2-1
clone size: .
D gene: TRBD2
V gene: TRBV27
CDR3 protein: CASSHSGGTYNEQFF
CDR3 DNA: TGTGCCAGCAGCCATAGCGGGGGAACTTACAATGAGCAGTTCTTC

J gene: TRBJ2-3
clone size: .
D gene: TRBD2
V gene: TRBV11-2
CDR3 protein: CASSLDRTSPGGVF
CDR3 DNA: TGTGCCAGCAGCTTAGATCGGACTAGCCCCGGGGGAGTTTTT

J gene: TRBJ2-5
clone size: .
D gene: TRBD2
V gene: TRBV30
CDR3 protein: CAWSGLAEETQYF
CDR3 DNA: TGTGCCTGGTCGGGACTAGCGGAAGAGACCCAGTACTTC

J gene: TRBJ1-4
clone size: .
D gene: .
V gene: TRBV6-2/TRBV6-3
CDR3 protein: CASSSRASNGEKLFF
CDR3 DNA: TGTGCCAGCAGTTCGAGGGCCAGCAATGGTGAAAAACTGTTTTTT

J gene: TRBJ2-5
clone size: few
D gene: TRBD2
V gene: TRBV5-6
CDR3 protein: CASSFWRGFETQYF
CDR3 DNA: TGTGCCAGCAGCTTCTGGCGGGGGTTTGAGACCCAGTACTTC

J gene: TRBJ2-2
clone size: few
D gene: .
V gene: TRBV19
CDR3 protein: CASSSRGTPHGLFF
CDR3 DNA: TGTGCCAGTAGTTCAAGGGGGACACCACATGGGCTGTTTTTT

J gene: TRBJ1-3
clone size: once
D gene: .
V gene: TRBV6-5
CDR3 protein: CASSYSGVSGNTIYF
CDR3 DNA: TGTGCCAGCAGTTACTCCGGGGTCTCTGGAAACACCATATATTTT

J gene: TRBJ2-5
clone size: .
D gene: TRBD2
V gene: TRBV7-2
CDR3 protein: CASSQGLVPYQETQYF
CDR3 DNA: TGTGCCAGCAGTCAGGGACTAGTCCCGTACCAAGAGACCCAGTACTTC

J gene: TRBJ2-7
clone size: .
D gene: TRBD2
V gene: TRBV7-8
CDR3 protein: CASKGRESSYEQYF
CDR3 DNA: TGTGCCAGCAAAGGGAGGGAATCTAGTTACGAGCAGTACTTC

J gene: TRBJ2-1
clone size: .
D gene: .
V gene: TRBV20-1
CDR3 protein: CSARAVYEQFF
CDR3 DNA: TGCAGTGCTAGAGCAGTATATGAGCAGTTCTTC

J gene: TRBJ1-5
clone size: .
D gene: .
V gene: TRBV2
CDR3 protein: CASSGQYNQPQHF
CDR3 DNA: TGTGCCAGCAGTGGACAGTACAATCAGCCCCAGCATTTT

J gene: TRBJ2-3
clone size: few
D gene: TRBD2
V gene: TRBV11-2
CDR3 protein: CASSSRLAGELRADTQYF
CDR3 DNA: TGTGCCAGCAGCTCCCGACTAGCGGGGGAGTTAAGGGCAGATACGCAGTATTTT

J gene: TRBJ2-2
clone size: .
D gene: .
V gene: TRBV5-1
CDR3 protein: CASSLREGVGTGELFF
CDR3 DNA: TGCGCCAGCAGCTTGAGAGAGGGGGTGGGTACCGGGGAGCTGTTTTTT

J gene: TRBJ2-1
clone size: .
D gene: TRBD1
V gene: TRBV6-1
CDR3 protein: CASSGRGQGYPGSYNEQFF
CDR3 DNA: TGTGCCAGCAGTGGGCGGGGACAGGGGTACCCGGGGTCCTACAATGAGCAGTTCTTC

J gene: TRBJ1-3
clone size: .
D gene: .
V gene: TRBV5-1
CDR3 protein: CASSREGSSGNTIYF
CDR3 DNA: TGCGCCAGCAGCCGAGAGGGCAGCTCTGGAAACACCATATATTTT

J gene: TRBJ1-4
clone size: few
D gene: .
V gene: TRBV19
CDR3 protein: CASRRRGDNEKLFF
CDR3 DNA: TGTGCCAGTAGAAGACGTGGAGATAATGAAAAACTGTTTTTT

J gene: TRBJ2-3
clone size: few
D gene: .
V gene: TRBV11-2
CDR3 protein: CASSIQGRGADTQYF
CDR3 DNA: TGTGCCAGCAGCATCCAGGGCAGGGGCGCAGATACGCAGTATTTT

J gene: TRBJ1-2
clone size: few
D gene: .
V gene: TRBV6-1
CDR3 protein: CASSETGRDYGYTF
CDR3 DNA: TGTGCCAGCAGTGAAACTGGCAGGGACTATGGCTACACCTTC

J gene: TRBJ2-7
clone size: few
D gene: .
V gene: TRBV10-3
CDR3 protein: CAIVNGSGEQYF
CDR3 DNA: TGTGCCATCGTGAATGGCTCCGGGGAGCAGTACTTC

J gene: TRBJ2-1
clone size: .
D gene: .
V gene: TRBV4-2
CDR3 protein: CASSQDTDRGNEQFF
CDR3 DNA: TGTGCCAGCAGCCAAGACACAGACCGAGGGAATGAGCAGTTCTTC